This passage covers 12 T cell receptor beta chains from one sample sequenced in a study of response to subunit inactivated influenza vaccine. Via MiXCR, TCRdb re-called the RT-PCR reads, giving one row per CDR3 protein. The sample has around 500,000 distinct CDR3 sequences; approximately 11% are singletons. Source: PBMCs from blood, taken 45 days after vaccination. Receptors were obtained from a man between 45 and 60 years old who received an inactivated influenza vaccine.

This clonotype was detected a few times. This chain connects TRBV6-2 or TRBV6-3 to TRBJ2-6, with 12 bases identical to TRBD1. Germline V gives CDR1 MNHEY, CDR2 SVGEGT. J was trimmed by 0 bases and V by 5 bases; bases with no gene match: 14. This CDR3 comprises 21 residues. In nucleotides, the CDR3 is TGTGCCAGCAGTCCCCGGGACAGGGGGCTTATAACCATCTCTGGGGCCAACGTCCTGACTTTC. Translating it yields CASSPRDRGLITISGANVLTF.

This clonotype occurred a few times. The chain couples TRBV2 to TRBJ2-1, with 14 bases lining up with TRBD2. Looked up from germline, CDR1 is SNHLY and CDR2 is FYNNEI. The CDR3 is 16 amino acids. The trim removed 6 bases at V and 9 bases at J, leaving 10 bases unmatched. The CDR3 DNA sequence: TGTGCCAGCAGAGCCTTTCCGGGACTAGCGGGAGTTGAGCAGTTCTTC. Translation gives CASRAFPGLAGVEQFF.

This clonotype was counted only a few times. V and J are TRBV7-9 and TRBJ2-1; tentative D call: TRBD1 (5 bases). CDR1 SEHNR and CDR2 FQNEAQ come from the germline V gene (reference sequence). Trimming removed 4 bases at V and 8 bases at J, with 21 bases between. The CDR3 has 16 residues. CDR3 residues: CASSSPGQGHSHEQFF. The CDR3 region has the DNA TGTGCCAGCAGCTCCCCGGGTCAGGGCCATTCCCATGAGCAGTTCTTC.

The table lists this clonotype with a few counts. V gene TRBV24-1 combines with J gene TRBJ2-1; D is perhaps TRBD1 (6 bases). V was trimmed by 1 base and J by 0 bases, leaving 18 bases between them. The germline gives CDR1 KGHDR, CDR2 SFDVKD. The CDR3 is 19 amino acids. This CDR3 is CATSDLPDRTESSYNEQFF. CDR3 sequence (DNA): TGTGCCACCAGTGATTTACCCGACAGGACGGAGAGCTCCTACAATGAGCAGTTCTTC.

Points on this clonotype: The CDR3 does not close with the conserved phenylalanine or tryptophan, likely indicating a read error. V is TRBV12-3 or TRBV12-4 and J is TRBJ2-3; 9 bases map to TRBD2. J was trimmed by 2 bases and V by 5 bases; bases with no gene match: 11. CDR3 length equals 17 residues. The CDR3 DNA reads TGTGCCAGCAGTCCCCGTTCCGCTAGCGGGGACACAGATACGCAGTATTTA. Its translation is CASSPRSASGDTDTQYL.

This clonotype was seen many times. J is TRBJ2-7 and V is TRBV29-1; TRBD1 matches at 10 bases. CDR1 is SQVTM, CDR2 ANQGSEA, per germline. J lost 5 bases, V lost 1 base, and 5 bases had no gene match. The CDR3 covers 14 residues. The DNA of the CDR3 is TGCAGCGTTGAAGGACAGGGGGCATTAAACGAGCAGTACTTC. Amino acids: CSVEGQGALNEQYF.

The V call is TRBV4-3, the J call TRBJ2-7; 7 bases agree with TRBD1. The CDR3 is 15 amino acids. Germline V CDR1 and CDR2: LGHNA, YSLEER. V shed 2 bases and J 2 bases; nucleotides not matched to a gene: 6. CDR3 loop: CASSQINQGAYEQYF. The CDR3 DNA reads TGCGCCAGCAGCCAAATAAACCAGGGGGCCTACGAGCAGTACTTC.

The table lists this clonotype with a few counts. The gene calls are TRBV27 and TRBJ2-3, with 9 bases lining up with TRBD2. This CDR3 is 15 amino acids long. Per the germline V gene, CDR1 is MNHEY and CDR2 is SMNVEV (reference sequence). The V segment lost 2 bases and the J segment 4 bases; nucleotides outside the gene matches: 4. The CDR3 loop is CASSLVAGDPDTQYF. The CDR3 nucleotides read TGTGCCAGCAGTTTAGTAGCGGGGGACCCAGATACGCAGTATTTT.

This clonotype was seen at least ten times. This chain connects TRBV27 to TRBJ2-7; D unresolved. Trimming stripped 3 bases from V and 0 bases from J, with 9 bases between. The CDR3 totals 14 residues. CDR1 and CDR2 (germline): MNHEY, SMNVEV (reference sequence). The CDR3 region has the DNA TGTGCCAGCAGTTTCGGACGTACCTCCTACGAGCAGTACTTC. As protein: CASSFGRTSYEQYF.

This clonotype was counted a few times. CDR3 in amino acids: CASSPPSGGGDIQYF. CDR3 nucleotide sequence: TGTGCCAGCAGCCCCCCCTCGGGAGGGGGAGACATTCAGTACTTC. The gene calls are TRBV9 and TRBJ2-4, with 8 bases fitting TRBD2. CDR3 length: 15 residues. With 4 bases clipped from V and 8 bases from J, the junction kept 11 bases outside the gene matches. Germline loops: CDR1 SGDLS, CDR2 YYNGEE.

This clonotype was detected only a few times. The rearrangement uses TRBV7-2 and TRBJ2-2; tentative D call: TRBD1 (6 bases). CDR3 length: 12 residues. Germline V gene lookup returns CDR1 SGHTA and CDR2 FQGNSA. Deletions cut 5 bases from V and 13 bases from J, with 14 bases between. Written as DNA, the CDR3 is TGTGCCAGCAGCGAGGGGGTGGCTGCGCTGTTTTTT. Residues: CASSEGVAALFF.

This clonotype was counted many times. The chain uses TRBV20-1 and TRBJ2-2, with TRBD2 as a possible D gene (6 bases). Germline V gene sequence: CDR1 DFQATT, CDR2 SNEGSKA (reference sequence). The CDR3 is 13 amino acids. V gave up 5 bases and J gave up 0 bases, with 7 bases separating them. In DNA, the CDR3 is TGCAGTGCTGGCGGGGCGAACACCGGGGAGCTGTTTTTT. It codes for CSAGGANTGELFF.